Presented here are 9 T cell receptor delta chains from one specimen sequenced in a study of γδ T cells in repeated Plasmodium falciparum infection. Vgamma9/Vdelta2+ and Vdelta2-negative gammadelta T cells were flow-sorted from PBMC for bulk sequencing. TCRdb fed the multiplex PCR reads to CATT. The table has 75,000 to 95,000 delta-chain clones, less than 1% seen once. The sequenced material came from gamma-delta T cells from blood. The source of these receptors is a pool of human donors (malaria-infected and uninfected, not separated).

On this clone itself: TCRdb has a much larger clone's protein, which differs at residue 7 from the translation of this DNA, likely because of a read error; what is shown is the protein translated from the DNA. The chain joins TRDV2 to TRDJ3; no reliable D call. The J gene is not listed in TCRdb, so it was assigned here from a DNA match to germline. The CDR3 contains 18 residues. V was shortened by 1 base and J by 0 bases, with 12 bases between the two germline ends. Germline V gene sequence: CDR1 GEAIGNYY, CDR2 EKD. CDR3 DNA sequence: TGTGCCTGTGACACGGGTGCTGCAAGCTCCTGGGACACCCGACAGATGTTTTTC. Its protein is CACDTGAASSWDTRQMFF.

The sample holds a few counts of this clone. The TCRdb protein comes from a much larger clone and disagrees with this DNA's translation at residue 9, likely due to a read error; the protein given here is derived from the DNA. This rearrangement joins TRDV1 to TRDJ1; TRDD3 might be the D (7 bases). Assignment of the J gene here rests on matching the DNA to germline, because TCRdb gives none. Trimming took 3 bases from V and 0 from J, leaving 23 bases between them. CDR1 TSWWSYY and CDR2 QGS come from the germline V gene. The CDR3 totals 19 residues. CDR3 nucleotide sequence: TGTGCTCTTGGGGATGGAGTCCTACGGCTGGGGGCGCACACCGATAAACTCATCTTT. It is translated as CALGDGVLRLGAHTDKLIF.

This clone was seen a few times. Since a far larger clone is one base different, this is likely a read error. The same CDR3 is also encoded by other DNA sequences in this sample. The chain carries TRDV2 and TRDJ1, with a possible D match to TRDD3 (6 bases). The J gene, missing from TCRdb, was assigned here through DNA to germline matching. This CDR3 comprises 16 residues. From germline, CDR1 is GEAIGNYY and CDR2 EKD. CDR3 nucleotides: TGTGCCTGTGACCGCCTAGGATACCTTAACACCGACAAACTCATCTTT. Translation: CACDRLGYLNTDKLIF.

This clone has only a few counts. TCRdb attributes to this sequence the protein of a much larger clone, which differs from the DNA translation at residue 12; a read error is likely, and the protein displayed is translated from the DNA. The rearrangement links TRDV2 to TRDJ1; 10 bases map to TRDD3. With 0 bases clipped from V and 3 bases from J, the junction kept 9 bases outside the gene matches. Germline V gene lookup returns CDR1 GEAIGNYY and CDR2 EKD. CDR3 length equals 17 residues. CDR3 nucleotides: TGTGCCTGTGACACCGGTCTGGGGGATATAGGGGCCGATAAACTCATCTTT. Protein product: CACDTGLGDIGADKLIF.

This clone was seen only a few times. The protein in TCRdb stems from a much larger clone and differs at residue 13 from this DNA's translation, likely a read error; here the protein is translated from the DNA. The rearrangement joins TRDV2 to TRDJ1, with a possible D match to TRDD3 (5 bases). No J gene was available from TCRdb, and it was assigned here by a germline match of the DNA. Germline loops: CDR1 GEAIGNYY, CDR2 EKD. The CDR3 loop spans 16 amino acids. The CDR3 loop is CACDTPGGLYTDRLIF. DNA for the CDR3: TGTGCCTGTGACACCCCAGGGGGGTTGTACACCGATAGACTCATCTTT.

This clone has just a few counts. A far larger clone is just one base off, so this is likely a read error. Distinct nucleotide sequences in the sample also encode this CDR3. With the J gene uncalled, the V gene is TRDV3; TRDD3, the table's D call, was not compared with the DNA. The V gene's germline CDR1 is TVYSNPD and CDR2 GDNSRS (reference sequence). This CDR3 comprises 23 residues. CDR3 in amino acids: CAFPTGFPRPHWGIRSYTDKLIF. In DNA form, the CDR3 reads TGTGCCTTCCCCACCGGGTTCCCGAGGCCCCACTGGGGGATACGCTCGTACACCGATAAACTCATCTTC.

In the case of this clone: The TCRdb record carries a much larger clone's protein, which differs from this DNA's translation at residue 9; a read error is the likely cause, and the protein listed here is the DNA translation. The chain joins TRDV1 to TRDJ1, with TRDD2 as a possible D gene (5 bases). This CDR3 comprises 15 residues. Germline CDR1 reads TSWWSYY; CDR2 reads QGS. With 3 bases removed from V and 1 base from J, the gap between germline ends came to 12 bases. The CDR3: CALGDRPFCTDKLIF. The CDR3 DNA reads as TGTGCTCTTGGGGATAGACCCTTCTGCACCGATAAACTCATCTTT.

In regard to this clone: The translation of this DNA and the TCRdb protein of a much larger clone differ at residue 12, probably owing to a read error; the protein shown here is translated from the DNA. The J gene is TRDJ1, the V gene TRDV1; 11 nucleotides line up with TRDD3. The J gene is not listed in TCRdb, so it was assigned here from a DNA match to germline. Germline CDR1 and CDR2: TSWWSYY and QGS. The CDR3 is made up of 16 amino acids. CDR3 DNA sequence: TGTGCTCTTGGGGAGCTCAACTGGGGGATAACCGGTAAACTCATCTTT. It yields the protein CALGELNWGITGKLIF.

In this sample, this clone turned up a few times. A far larger clone is just one base off, so this is likely a read error. In the same sample, other DNA sequences code for this CDR3. J is TRDJ1 and V is TRDV1; 9 positions match TRDD3. Germline V lookup: CDR1 TSWWSYY, CDR2 QGS. The CDR3 is 23 amino acids. The CDR3, as DNA: TGTGCCTTCCATACCTCCTTCCTGCGGGTACTGGGGGACCAGCTGGGGGACACCGATAAACTCATCTTT. This gives the protein CAFHTSFLRVLGDQLGDTDKLIF.